Listed below are T cell receptor beta chains from one sample, sequenced in a study of shared clonotypes between healthy human individuals. Sequenced by immunoSEQ multiplex PCR; TCRdb stores in-frame clones only, minus some. This sample yields 1.6 million or so clones, of which around 95% are seen a single time; roughly 1.1% belongs to the top ten. Sequenced: naive CD4+ T cells sorted from blood. These receptors all come from a man aged 25-45 years in good health. CDR3s include the opening cysteine and the closing phenylalanine or tryptophan. D genes are given only for firm matches. Where a row states a size, it is once, few, many or the class of an expanded clone; other rows omit it.

j_call d_call v_call clone_size cdr3_aa cdr3_nt
TRBJ2-7 - TRBV7-9 - CASSAGRGAHEQYF TGTGCCAGCAGCGCAGGCAGGGGAGCCCACGAGCAGTACTTC
TRBJ1-4 - TRBV5-1 - CASTDSATFNEKLFF TGCGCCAGCACGGACAGCGCGACGTTTAATGAAAAACTGTTTTTT
TRBJ2-4 - TRBV18 - CASSPPIRGNIQYF TGTGCCAGCTCACCACCTATAAGAGGAAACATTCAGTACTTC
TRBJ2-7 TRBD1 TRBV6-1 - CASNRDRGVYEQYF TGTGCCAGCAATAGAGACAGGGGGGTTTACGAGCAGTACTTC
TRBJ1-5 TRBD1 TRBV11-2 - CASSLGTGSSQPQHF TGTGCCAGCAGCTTAGGGACAGGCAGTTCTCAGCCCCAGCATTTT
TRBJ2-1 TRBD1 TRBV18 - CASSLPTGQYNEQFF TGTGCCAGCTCACTCCCGACAGGGCAATACAATGAGCAGTTCTTC
TRBJ2-7 TRBD1 TRBV7-9 - CASSLYGTGKSYEQYF TGTGCCAGCAGCTTGTACGGGACAGGGAAATCCTACGAGCAGTACTTC
TRBJ2-7 - TRBV9 - CASSFSGGSYEQYF TGTGCCAGCAGCTTTAGCGGAGGAAGCTACGAGCAGTACTTC
TRBJ2-5 TRBD2 TRBV9 - CASSVGISGTQETQYF TGTGCCAGCAGCGTAGGGATTAGCGGGACCCAAGAGACCCAGTACTTC
TRBJ1-5 - TRBV9 once CASSLRGRTDQPQHF TGTGCCAGCAGCCTGCGGGGCAGGACTGATCAGCCCCAGCATTTT
TRBJ1-5 - TRBV11-2 - CASSFGLDQPQHF TGTGCCAGCAGCTTTGGGCTGGATCAGCCCCAGCATTTT
TRBJ2-7 - TRBV5-6 - CASSLYRFSYEQYF TGTGCCAGCAGCTTATACAGGTTTTCCTACGAGCAGTACTTC
TRBJ1-2 - TRBV29-1 - CSVGGELGYTF TGCAGCGTTGGGGGGGAGCTGGGCTACACCTTC
TRBJ1-4 TRBD1 TRBV7-7 - CASSLTGTRGEKLFF TGTGCCAGCAGCTTGACAGGGACAAGAGGTGAAAAACTGTTTTTT
TRBJ2-6 - TRBV10-3 - CAIRDSFSGANVLTF TGTGCCATCAGGGACAGTTTCTCTGGGGCCAACGTCCTGACTTTC
TRBJ2-7 - TRBV11-2 - CASSPSTVNYEQYF TGTGCCAGCAGCCCGTCGACGGTTAACTACGAGCAGTACTTC
TRBJ1-5 - TRBV5-5 few CASSLSGTRNQPQHF TGTGCCAGCAGCTTGTCCGGGACACGTAATCAGCCCCAGCATTTT
TRBJ2-7 - TRBV6-5 - CASSLPESYEQYF TGTGCCAGCAGTCTCCCGGAATCCTACGAGCAGTACTTC
TRBJ2-1 - TRBV5-8 - CASSPVVSVGEQFF TGTGCCAGCAGCCCTGTCGTGAGCGTCGGTGAGCAGTTCTTC
TRBJ2-3 - TRBV10-1 - CASSRGGTDTQYF TGCGCCAGCAGTAGGGGAGGCACAGATACGCAGTATTTT
TRBJ1-2 TRBD1 TRBV5-6 - CASSPRDRGSYGYTF TGTGCCAGCAGCCCCCGGGACAGGGGCAGCTATGGCTACACCTTC
TRBJ2-3 - TRBV13 - CASSKNVGGTQYF TGTGCCAGCAGCAAAAACGTAGGGGGTACGCAGTATTTT
TRBJ2-4 - TRBV18 - CASSPSTGIAKNIQYF TGTGCCAGCTCACCCTCAACAGGGATAGCCAAAAACATTCAGTACTTC
TRBJ2-7 - TRBV2 - CASSAVIEAYEQYF TGTGCCAGCTCGGCAGTAATAGAAGCATACGAGCAGTACTTC
TRBJ2-3 - TRBV27 - CASSLRLGRGDTQYF TGTGCCAGCAGTTTACGCTTGGGTCGAGGGGATACGCAGTATTTT
TRBJ2-7 TRBD1 TRBV5-1 - CASSFRTGISYEQYF TGCGCCAGCAGCTTTAGGACAGGTATATCCTACGAGCAGTACTTC
TRBJ2-7 TRBD2 TRBV18 once CASSPLDPTSGNEQYF TGTGCCAGCTCACCTTTGGATCCGACTAGCGGGAACGAGCAGTACTTC
TRBJ1-1 - TRBV18 - CASRNTEAFF TGTGCCAGTCGGAACACTGAAGCTTTCTTT
TRBJ2-3 TRBD1 TRBV19 - CASSIGTGVGTDTQYF TGTGCCAGTAGTATAGGCACAGGGGTCGGCACAGATACGCAGTATTTT
TRBJ2-3 - TRBV5-1 - CASSLGRGADTQYF TGCGCCAGCAGCTTGGGGAGAGGTGCAGATACGCAGTATTTT
TRBJ2-5 - TRBV19 - CASSPHSISQETQYF TGTGCCAGTAGCCCCCATTCGATATCCCAAGAGACCCAGTACTTC
TRBJ2-7 TRBD1 TRBV7-8 - CASSTPGTGYEQYF TGTGCCAGCAGCACCCCCGGGACAGGGTACGAGCAGTACTTC
TRBJ2-7 TRBD1 TRBV29-1 - CSARDRAYEQYF TGCAGCGCCCGGGACAGGGCTTACGAGCAGTACTTC
TRBJ2-5 - TRBV9 - CASSVGPLGNSAQETQYF TGTGCCAGCAGCGTAGGTCCACTCGGGAATAGCGCCCAAGAGACCCAGTACTTC
TRBJ2-2 - TRBV2 - CASSEAGTVHTGELFF TGTGCCAGCAGTGAAGCTGGGACTGTACACACCGGGGAGCTGTTTTTT
TRBJ1-5 - TRBV6-1 once CASSVGHLNQPQHF TGTGCCAGCAGTGTAGGGCATTTAAATCAGCCCCAGCATTTT
TRBJ1-2 - TRBV4-3 - CASSQDVGTRGRGGYTF TGCGCCAGCAGCCAAGATGTAGGGACCAGGGGTAGGGGCGGCTACACCTTC
TRBJ1-1 - TRBV19 - CASSIGSGYGAFF TGTGCCAGTAGTATAGGATCCGGGTACGGGGCTTTCTTT
TRBJ2-5 TRBD2 TRBV6-6 - CASGTSGKETQYF TGTGCCAGCGGGACTAGCGGGAAAGAGACCCAGTACTTC
TRBJ2-1 - TRBV18 once CASTTGTLSYNEQFF TGTGCCAGCACGACCGGGACACTTTCCTACAATGAGCAGTTCTTC
TRBJ2-7 TRBD2 TRBV6-1 once CASSDVGIAGGIIYEQYF TGTGCCAGCAGTGATGTAGGAATAGCGGGAGGAATAATCTACGAGCAGTACTTC
TRBJ2-1 - TRBV7-2 - CASSLTPQYEQFF TGTGCCAGCAGTTTAACACCCCAATATGAGCAGTTCTTC